Each of the 20 T cell receptor beta chains below was sequenced from the same sample in a study of T-cell reconstitution after alpha-beta-depleted transplantation in children. Unique molecular identifiers were incorporated into the prepared TCRbeta library. TCRdb re-called the PCR reads with MiXCR, one entry per CDR3 protein. Found here are hundreds of thousands of distinct CDR3 sequences, roughly 13% of them singletons; the top ten hold about 0.77%. The sequences come from PBMCs, collected before TCRalphabeta/CD19-depleted stem cell transplant. The receptors were sampled from a girl under 10 years old with congenital amegakaryocytic thrombocytopenia, due to receive a stem cell transplant.

This clonotype was recorded a few times. V usage is TRBV25-1 and J usage is TRBJ1-1, with no clear D. The CDR3 extends over 14 amino acids. The V end lost 2 bases, the J end lost 4 bases, and 11 bases lay between the germline ends. The V gene's germline CDR1 is MGHDK and CDR2 SYGVNS. Here the CDR3 DNA reads TGTGCCAGCAGTGAACCCTGGGAGGGCACTGAAGCTTTCTTT. Residues: CASSEPWEGTEAFF.

This clonotype was detected ten times or more. The gene calls are TRBV19 and TRBJ2-1, with 8 bases matching TRBD2. After removal of 4 bases from V and 5 bases from J, the junction contained 1 base not matched to a gene. Germline assignment: CDR1 LNHDA and CDR2 SQIVND (reference sequence). This CDR3 is 13 amino acids long. The CDR3 DNA follows: TGTGCCAGTAGTACAGCGGGAGACAATGAGCAGTTCTTC. This gives the protein CASSTAGDNEQFF.

The CDR3 nucleotides read TGCAGTGCTACCGGGTCGGGCTCCGAGCAGTACTTC. Its protein is CSATGSGSEQYF. The V gene is TRBV20-1, the J gene TRBJ2-7; D remains ambiguous. Trimming removed 4 bases from V and 6 bases from J, with 13 bases in between. The germline V gene encodes CDR1 DFQATT and CDR2 SNEGSKA (reference sequence). CDR3 size: 12 residues.

This clonotype has only a few counts. The chain combines TRBV20-1 with TRBJ2-1; 12 bases fit TRBD2. Germline CDR1 DFQATT, CDR2 SNEGSKA (reference sequence). This CDR3 is built from 16 residues. With 1 base clipped from V and 7 bases from J, the junction kept 8 bases outside the gene matches. CDR3 protein: CSARAPSGRAENEQFF. CDR3 bases: TGCAGTGCTAGAGCTCCTAGCGGGAGGGCGGAGAATGAGCAGTTCTTC.

To note about this clonotype: Just one base apart from a much larger clone, this may be a read error. V and J are TRBV20-1 and TRBJ2-5, with TRBD2 matching over 10 bases. The CDR3 extends over 17 amino acids. Germline values: CDR1 DFQATT, CDR2 SNEGSKA (reference sequence). Trimming removed 0 bases from V and 2 bases from J; junction bases left unmatched: 9. CDR3 nucleotide sequence: TGCAGTGCTAGAGATGGGAAGACTAGCGGGCTGCAAGAGACCCAGTACTTC. Its translation: CSARDGKTSGLQETQYF.

This clonotype was recorded at least ten times. This rearrangement joins TRBV20-1 to TRBJ2-7; a weak D match, TRBD2 (6 bases). The V gene's germline CDR1 is DFQATT and CDR2 SNEGSKA (reference sequence). The CDR3 covers 16 residues. Trimming cost V 5 bases and J 2 bases, with 22 bases left between them. This CDR3 reads CSAGGNGLGTAYEQYF. CDR3 coding DNA: TGCAGTGCTGGAGGGAACGGACTGGGAACGGCCTACGAGCAGTACTTC.

J is TRBJ2-1 and V is TRBV20-1, with 11 bases that match TRBD2. Germline lookup yields CDR1 DFQATT and CDR2 SNEGSKA (reference sequence). This CDR3 has 17 amino acids. The V gene end was trimmed by 4 bases and the J gene end by 6 bases; junction bases not matched to a gene: 14. This chain's CDR3 is CSATRLWASGRINEQFF. The CDR3 DNA sequence: TGCAGTGCTACCCGCCTTTGGGCTAGCGGGAGGATCAATGAGCAGTTCTTC.

Only a few counts were recorded for this clonotype. The CDR3 sequence: CASSPIREGASSDTQYF. The DNA of the CDR3 is TGTGCCAGCAGCCCCATCCGGGAGGGGGCCTCCTCAGATACGCAGTATTTT. The chain employs TRBV12-3 or TRBV12-4 and TRBJ2-3; TRBD2 might be the D (8 bases). The V end lost 6 bases, the J end lost 4 bases, and 23 bases lay between the germline ends. This CDR3 is 17 amino acids long.

A few counts support this clonotype. The rearrangement links TRBV15 to TRBJ1-5, with a tentative D call TRBD1 (6 bases). The CDR3 has 15 residues. The V end lost 6 bases, the J end lost 2 bases, and 14 bases lay between the germline ends. The germline gives CDR1 LNHNV, CDR2 YYDKDF (reference sequence). The CDR3 DNA is TGTGCCACCAGACTAGGGGGGGAGGGCAATCAGCCCCAGCATTTT. This translates into CATRLGGEGNQPQHF.

This clonotype has more than one count but fewer than ten. The rearrangement joins TRBV10-3 to TRBJ2-1; the D is unclear. The CDR3 runs 14 residues. The germline CDR1 and CDR2 sequences are ENHRY and SYGVKD. Between the trimmed V and J ends, which lost 0 bases and 9 bases, there was a span of 12 bases. The CDR3 protein is CAISESRPELEQFF. The CDR3 nucleotides are TGTGCCATCAGTGAGTCACGACCAGAGCTTGAGCAGTTCTTC.

The chain employs TRBV4-1 and TRBJ2-1; the match to TRBD2 covers 10 bases. There are 15 residues in the CDR3. Germline CDR1 and CDR2: MGHRA and YSYEKL. After removal of 3 bases from V and 6 bases from J, the junction contained 5 bases not matched to a gene. CDR3 DNA: TGCGCCAGCAGCCAGGGACTAGCGACCATCAATGAGCAGTTCTTC. Translating it yields CASSQGLATINEQFF.

CDR3 bases: TGCAGCGTCGGGCGGGGGACTATCTATGGCTACACCTTC. This translates into CSVGRGTIYGYTF. This sequence joins TRBV29-1 and TRBJ1-2, with D tentatively TRBD1 (5 bases). The CDR3 has 13 residues. The germline CDR1 and CDR2 sequences are SQVTM and ANQGSEA. Trimming pared 6 bases from V and 4 bases from J, leaving 15 bases between.

Only a few counts were recorded for this clonotype. At one boundary the junction diverges from the germline segment, which might be a read error. The CDR3 spells CASSSGRRVNAEAFF. The CDR3 DNA reads TGCGCCAGCAGTAGTGGGAGGAGGGTGAACGCTGAAGCTTTCTTT. The chain joins TRBV5-1 to TRBJ1-1; the D is unclear. The CDR3 sequence is 15 residues long. Per germline, CDR1 SGHRS and CDR2 YFSETQ.

The sample holds many counts of this clonotype. The gene calls are TRBV7-2 and TRBJ2-1; 13 bases match TRBD2. The germline V gene has CDR1 SGHTA and CDR2 FQGNSA. V shed 0 bases, J shed 8 bases, and the junction held 1 base outside the gene matches. The CDR3 is 15 residues long. The CDR3 loop is CASSLATSGRDEQFF. The DNA of the CDR3 is TGTGCCAGCAGCTTAGCAACTAGCGGGAGGGATGAGCAGTTCTTC.

This clonotype was seen only a few times. The chain carries TRBV28 and TRBJ2-7; 8 nucleotides agree with TRBD2. The CDR3 is 14 residues long. Germline assignment: CDR1 MDHEN and CDR2 SYDVKM. The junction had 4 bases not matched to a gene; V was cut back by 3 bases and J by 3 bases. The CDR3 nucleotides are TGTGCCAGCAGTTTTGACCGGGAGGGCTACGAGCAGTACTTC. Encoded protein: CASSFDREGYEQYF.

This clonotype was found a few times. The chain is built from TRBV7-9 and TRBJ2-7; 11 nucleotides line up with TRBD2. CDR1 and CDR2 from the germline V gene are SEHNR and FQNEAQ (reference sequence). The junction had 8 bases not matched to a gene; V was cut back by 5 bases and J by 2 bases. This CDR3 has 16 amino acids. The CDR3 nucleotides are TGTGCCAGCAGCAACACCGGGACTAGCGGCCCCTACGAGCAGTACTTC. Encoded protein: CASSNTGTSGPYEQYF.

Regarding this clonotype: Sequence at one end of the junction differs from germline and may be a read error. The chain joins TRBV30 to TRBJ2-5; D is unresolved. Per germline, CDR1 GTSNPN and CDR2 SVGIG (reference sequence). CDR3 length equals 11 residues. This CDR3 is CAWGVEETQYF. CDR3 bases: TGTGCCTGGGGTGTGGAAGAGACCCAGTACTTC. The variable domain in full, with the rest retrieved from reference TRBV30 and TRBJ2-5, is SQTIHQWPATLVQPVGSPLSLECTVEGTSNPNLYWYRQAAGRGLQLLFYSVGIGQISSEVPQNLSASRPQDRQFILSSKKLLLSDSGFYLCAWGVEETQYFGPGTRLLVL.

This clonotype has ten or more counts. In nucleotides, the CDR3 is TGTGCCAGCAGCCCGGTGTCCACTGAAGCTTTCTTT. Translating it yields CASSPVSTEAFF. This sequence joins TRBV11-2 and TRBJ1-1; D is ambiguous. This CDR3 has 12 amino acids. Germline values: CDR1 SGHAT, CDR2 FQNNGV. Trimming shortened V by 5 bases and J by 4 bases, and 8 bases separated the two germline ends.

This clonotype has at least ten counts. The chain couples TRBV9 to TRBJ2-5, with 7 bases lining up with TRBD2. Germline V gene lookup returns CDR1 SGDLS and CDR2 YYNGEE. V lost 4 bases and J lost 4; bases outside the gene matches: 10. This CDR3 has 15 residues. The CDR3 sequence is CASSPLAGEVETQYF. The CDR3 bases are TGTGCCAGCAGCCCCTTAGCGGGTGAGGTAGAGACCCAGTACTTC. The full variable domain, rest sourced from reference TRBV9 and TRBJ2-5, is DSGVTQTPKHLITATGQRVTLRCSPRSGDLSVYWYQQSLDQGLQFLIQYYNGEERAKGNILERFSAQQFPDLHSELNLSSLELGDSALYFCASSPLAGEVETQYFGPGTRLLVL.

This clonotype was found a few times. The chain has TRBV27 and TRBJ2-7; no clear D gene. V lost 2 bases and J lost 4, with 9 bases in between. CDR1 is MNHEY, CDR2 SMNVEV, per germline (reference sequence). The CDR3 consists of 13 residues. CDR3 amino acids: CASSLRVTYEQYF. The CDR3 region has the DNA TGTGCCAGCAGTTTACGGGTTACTTACGAGCAGTACTTC.